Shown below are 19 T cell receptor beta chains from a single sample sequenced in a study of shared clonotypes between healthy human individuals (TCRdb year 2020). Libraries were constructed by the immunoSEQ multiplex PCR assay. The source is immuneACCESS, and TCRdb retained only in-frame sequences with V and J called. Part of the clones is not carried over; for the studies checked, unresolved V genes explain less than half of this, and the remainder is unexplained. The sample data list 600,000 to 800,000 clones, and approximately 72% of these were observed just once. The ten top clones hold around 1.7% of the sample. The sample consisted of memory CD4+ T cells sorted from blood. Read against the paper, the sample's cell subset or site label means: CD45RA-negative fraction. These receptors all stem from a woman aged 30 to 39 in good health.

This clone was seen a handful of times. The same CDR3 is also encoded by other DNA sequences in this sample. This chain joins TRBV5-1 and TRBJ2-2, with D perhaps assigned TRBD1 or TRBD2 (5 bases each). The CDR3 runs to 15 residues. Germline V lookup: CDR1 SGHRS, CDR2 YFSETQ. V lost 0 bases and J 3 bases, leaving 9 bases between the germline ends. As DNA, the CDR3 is TGCGCCAGCAGCTTGGGGGACCGCGACACCGGGGAGCTGTTTTTT. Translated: CASSLGDRDTGELFF.

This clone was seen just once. CDR3 loop: CASSQVRQGKDQPQHF. CDR3 coding DNA: TGCGCCAGCAGTCAAGTTCGACAGGGGAAAGATCAGCCCCAGCATTTT. The chain has TRBV23-1 and TRBJ1-5, with TRBD1 identical over 8 bases. TRBV23-1 belongs to the ORF category, with a function that is uncertain. There are 16 residues in the CDR3. The J segment lost 5 bases and the V segment lost 2 bases, leaving 8 bases of the junction unmatched.

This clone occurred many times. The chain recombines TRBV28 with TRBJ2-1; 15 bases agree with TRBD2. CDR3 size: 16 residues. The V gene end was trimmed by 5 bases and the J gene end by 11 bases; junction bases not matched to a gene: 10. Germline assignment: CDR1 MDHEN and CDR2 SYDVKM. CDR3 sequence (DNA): TGTGCCAGCAGTATACTGCGGACTAGCGGGAGGGCCCAGCAGTTCTTC. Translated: CASSILRTSGRAQQFF.

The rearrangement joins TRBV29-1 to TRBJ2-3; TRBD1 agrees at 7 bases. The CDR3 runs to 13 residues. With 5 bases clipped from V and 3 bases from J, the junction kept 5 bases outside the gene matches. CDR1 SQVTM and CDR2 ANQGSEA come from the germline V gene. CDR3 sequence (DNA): TGCAGCGTTAACCCGGACAGGACAGATACGCAGTATTTT. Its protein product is CSVNPDRTDTQYF.

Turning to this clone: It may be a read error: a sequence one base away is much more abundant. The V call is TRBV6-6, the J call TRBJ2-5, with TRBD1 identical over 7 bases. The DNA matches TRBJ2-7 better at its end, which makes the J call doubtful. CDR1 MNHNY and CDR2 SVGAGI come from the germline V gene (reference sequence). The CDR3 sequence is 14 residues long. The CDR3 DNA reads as TGTGCCAGCAGCTTCACAGGGGACCCCTACGAGCAGTACTTC. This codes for CASSFTGDPYEQYF.

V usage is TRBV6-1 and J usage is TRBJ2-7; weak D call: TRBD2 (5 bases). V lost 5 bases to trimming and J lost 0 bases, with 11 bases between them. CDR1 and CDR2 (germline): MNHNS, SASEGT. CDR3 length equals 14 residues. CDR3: CASSWERDSYEQYF. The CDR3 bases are TGTGCCAGCAGTTGGGAGAGGGACTCCTACGAGCAGTACTTC.

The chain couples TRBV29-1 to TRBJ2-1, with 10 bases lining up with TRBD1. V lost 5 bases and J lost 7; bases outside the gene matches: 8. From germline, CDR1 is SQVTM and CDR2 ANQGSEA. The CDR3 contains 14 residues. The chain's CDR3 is CSVYDRGLRNEQFF. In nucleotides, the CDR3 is TGCAGCGTTTACGACAGGGGGCTCAGGAATGAGCAGTTCTTC.

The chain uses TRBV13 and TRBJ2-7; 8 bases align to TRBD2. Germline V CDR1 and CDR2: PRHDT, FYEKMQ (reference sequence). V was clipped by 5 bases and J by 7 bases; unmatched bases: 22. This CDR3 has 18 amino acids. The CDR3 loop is CASSPGGGQGDPGGEQYF. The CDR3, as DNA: TGTGCCAGCAGCCCCGGCGGGGGGCAGGGCGATCCCGGGGGGGAGCAGTACTTC.

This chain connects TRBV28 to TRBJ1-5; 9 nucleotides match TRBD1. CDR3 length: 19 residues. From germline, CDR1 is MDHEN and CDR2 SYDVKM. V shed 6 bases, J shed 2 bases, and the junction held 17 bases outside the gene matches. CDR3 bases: TGTGCCAGCAGCTGGGAGAGAGGGACAGGGTTCATTCGCAATCAGCCCCAGCATTTT. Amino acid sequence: CASSWERGTGFIRNQPQHF.

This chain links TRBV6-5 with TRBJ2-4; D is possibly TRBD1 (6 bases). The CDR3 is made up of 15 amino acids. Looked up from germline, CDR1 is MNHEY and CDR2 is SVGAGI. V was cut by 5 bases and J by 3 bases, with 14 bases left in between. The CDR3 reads CASSHRAKNKNIQYF. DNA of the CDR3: TGTGCCAGCAGTCACAGGGCGAAGAACAAAAACATTCAGTACTTC.

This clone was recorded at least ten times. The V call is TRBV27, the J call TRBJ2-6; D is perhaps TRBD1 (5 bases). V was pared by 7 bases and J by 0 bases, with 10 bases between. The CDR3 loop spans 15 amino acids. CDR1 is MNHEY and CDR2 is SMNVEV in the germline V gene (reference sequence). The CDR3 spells CASTIDSSGANVLTF. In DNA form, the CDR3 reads TGTGCCAGCACTATAGACAGCTCTGGGGCCAACGTCCTGACTTTC.

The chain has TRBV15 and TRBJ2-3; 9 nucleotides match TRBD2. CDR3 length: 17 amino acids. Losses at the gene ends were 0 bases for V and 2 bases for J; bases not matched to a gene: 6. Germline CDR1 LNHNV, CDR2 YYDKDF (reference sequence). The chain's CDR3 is CATSREGSGRPTDTQYF. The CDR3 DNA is TGTGCCACCAGCAGAGAGGGCAGCGGGAGGCCCACAGATACGCAGTATTTT.

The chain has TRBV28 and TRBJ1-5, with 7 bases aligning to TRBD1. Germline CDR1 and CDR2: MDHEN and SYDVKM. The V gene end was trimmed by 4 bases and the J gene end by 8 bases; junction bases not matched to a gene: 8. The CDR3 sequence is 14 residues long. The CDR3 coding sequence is TGTGCCAGCAGTTCTCCCGGGACAGTCAAGCCCCAGCATTTT. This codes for CASSSPGTVKPQHF.

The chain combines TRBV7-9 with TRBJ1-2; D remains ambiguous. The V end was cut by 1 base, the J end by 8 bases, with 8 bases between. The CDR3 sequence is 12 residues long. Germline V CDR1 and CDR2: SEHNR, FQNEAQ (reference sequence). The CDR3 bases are TGTGCCAGCAGCTTAGACTATCGCGGCTACACCTTC. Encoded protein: CASSLDYRGYTF.

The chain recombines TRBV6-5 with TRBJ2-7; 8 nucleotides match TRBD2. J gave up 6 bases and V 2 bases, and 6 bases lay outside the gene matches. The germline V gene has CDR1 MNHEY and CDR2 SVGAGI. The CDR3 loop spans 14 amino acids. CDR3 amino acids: CASSYEGLGREQYF. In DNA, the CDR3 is TGTGCCAGCAGTTACGAGGGACTAGGACGCGAGCAGTACTTC.

The CDR3 nucleotides are TGCAGCATTAAAGCCGGGACTAGCGGGAGGAAGGGCACAGATACGCAGTATTTT. This codes for CSIKAGTSGRKGTDTQYF. The chain joins TRBV29-1 to TRBJ2-3; 15 bases fit TRBD2. The germline V gene has CDR1 SQVTM and CDR2 ANQGSEA. This CDR3 contains 18 residues. V shed 8 bases and J 1 base; nucleotides not matched to a gene: 13.

The CDR3 here is CASSATGGAFGSYNEQFF. The CDR3 region has the DNA TGTGCCAGTAGTGCGACAGGGGGGGCTTTTGGCTCCTACAATGAGCAGTTCTTC. The rearrangement uses TRBV19 and TRBJ2-1; 9 bases align to TRBD1. The V gene end was trimmed by 5 bases and the J gene end by 0 bases; junction bases not matched to a gene: 11. The CDR3 length is 18 residues. CDR1 and CDR2 from the germline V gene are LNHDA and SQIVND (reference sequence).

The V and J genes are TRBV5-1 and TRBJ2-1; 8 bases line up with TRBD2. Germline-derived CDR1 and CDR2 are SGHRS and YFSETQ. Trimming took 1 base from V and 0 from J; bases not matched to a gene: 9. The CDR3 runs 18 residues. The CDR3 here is CASSLKPSGRSSYNEQFF. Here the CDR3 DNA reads TGCGCCAGCAGCTTGAAGCCTAGCGGGCGGAGCTCCTACAATGAGCAGTTCTTC.

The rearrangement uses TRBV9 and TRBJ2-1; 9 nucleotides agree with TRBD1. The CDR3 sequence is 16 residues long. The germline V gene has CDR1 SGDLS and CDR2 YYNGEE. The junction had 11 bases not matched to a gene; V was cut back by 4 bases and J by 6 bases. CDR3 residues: CASSWPGTGSSNEQFF. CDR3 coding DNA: TGTGCCAGCAGCTGGCCCGGGACAGGGTCGAGCAATGAGCAGTTCTTC.